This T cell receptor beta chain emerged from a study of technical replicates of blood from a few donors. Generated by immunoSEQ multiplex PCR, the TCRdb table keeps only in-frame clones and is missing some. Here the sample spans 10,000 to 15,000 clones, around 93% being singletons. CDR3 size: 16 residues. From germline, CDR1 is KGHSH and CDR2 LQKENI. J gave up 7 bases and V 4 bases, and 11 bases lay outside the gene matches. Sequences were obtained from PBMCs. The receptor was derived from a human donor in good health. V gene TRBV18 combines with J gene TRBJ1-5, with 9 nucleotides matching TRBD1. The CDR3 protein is CASSQVGTGPGQPQHF. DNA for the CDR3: TGTGCCAGCTCACAAGTGGGGACAGGGCCAGGACAGCCCCAGCATTTT.